This T cell receptor (beta chain) was documented in a study of CD8+ T cells in alopecia areata. Turning to the study itself: Treatment of the treated patients consisted of oral tofacitinib, 5 to 10 mg twice daily.

Following extraction, RNA underwent reverse transcription to cDNA, which served as the sequencing template. Profiled with immunoSEQ multiplex PCR; TCRdb holds only in-frame clones, not every one. The sample includes some 150,000 clones, around 50% seen only once; the top ten take roughly 15%. Whole-study results and caveats: With tofacitinib ongoing, many expanded lesional clones persisted in both scalp and blood.

This clone was observed a single time. Its antigen is not known. Deletions cut 5 bases from V and 9 bases from J, with 15 bases between. CDR3 length: 13 amino acids. Germline loops: CDR1 PRHDT, CDR2 FYEKMQ (reference sequence). Treatment specified: oral pan-JAK inhibitor, 5-10 mg twice daily. The chain carries TRBV13 and TRBJ2-3; D ambiguous. This receptor was taken from a human donor with alopecia areata. The sequenced sample was CD8+ T cells sorted from blood, obtained at week 4, from a patient treated with tofacitinib. The CDR3: CASSPDQGVTQYF. The CDR3 DNA reads TGTGCCAGCAGCCCAGATCAAGGCGTGACGCAGTATTTT.